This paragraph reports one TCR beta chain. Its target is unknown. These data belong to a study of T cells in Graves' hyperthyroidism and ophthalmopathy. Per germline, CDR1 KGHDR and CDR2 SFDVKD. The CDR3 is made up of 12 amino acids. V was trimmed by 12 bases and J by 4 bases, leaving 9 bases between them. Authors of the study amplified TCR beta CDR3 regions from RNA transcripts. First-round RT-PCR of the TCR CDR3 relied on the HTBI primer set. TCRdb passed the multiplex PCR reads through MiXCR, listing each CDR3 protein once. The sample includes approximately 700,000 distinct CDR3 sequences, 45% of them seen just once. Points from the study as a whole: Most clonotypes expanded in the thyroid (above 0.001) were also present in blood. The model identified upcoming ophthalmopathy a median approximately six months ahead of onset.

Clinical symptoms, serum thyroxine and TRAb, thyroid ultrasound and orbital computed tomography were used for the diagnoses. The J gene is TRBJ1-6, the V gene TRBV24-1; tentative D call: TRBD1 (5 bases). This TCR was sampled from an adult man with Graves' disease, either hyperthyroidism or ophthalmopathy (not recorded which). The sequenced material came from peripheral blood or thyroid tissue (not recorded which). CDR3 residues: CAPGLYNSPLHF. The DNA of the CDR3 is TGTGCCCCGGGGCTTTATAATTCACCCCTCCACTTT.